Shown below are 7 T cell receptor beta chains from a single sample sequenced in a study of cytomegalovirus exposure and HLA in healthy donors. This PCR relied on a set of 60 Vbeta primers and 13 Jbeta primers. The method was immunoSEQ multiplex PCR; TCRdb's version includes in-frame clones alone and lacks a portion of them. The top ten hold approximately 1.4% of the sample, which has 95,000 to 150,000 clones, approximately 70% seen once. The sequencing sample was made of PBMCs. The receptors derive from a man aged 18 to 35 in good health and CMV-seronegative.

This chain joins TRBV30 and TRBJ1-1; D is ambiguous. The CDR3 consists of 12 residues. CDR1 and CDR2 from the germline V gene are GTSNPN and SVGIG (reference sequence). Trimming took 1 base from V and 11 from J, leaving 14 bases between them. CDR3 region: CAWSGLPGRAFF. CDR3 nucleotides: TGTGCCTGGAGTGGGCTCCCGGGTCGGGCTTTCTTT.

About this clone: Within the sample, other DNA sequences also encode this same CDR3. This chain uses TRBV15 with TRBJ2-5; tentative D call: TRBD2 (6 bases). The CDR3 totals 15 residues. Looked up from germline, CDR1 is LNHNV and CDR2 is YYDKDF (reference sequence). The ends were cut back, 6 bases at V and 2 bases at J, with 16 bases in the middle. CDR3 amino acids: CATRTGEVLQETQYF. The CDR3 DNA sequence: TGTGCCACCAGGACGGGGGAGGTCCTACAAGAGACCCAGTACTTC.

V gene TRBV10-3 combines with J gene TRBJ1-5; D is perhaps TRBD1 (5 bases). CDR1 and CDR2 (germline): ENHRY, SYGVKD. The CDR3 is 12 amino acids. V lost 4 bases and J 6 bases, leaving 7 bases between the germline ends. The CDR3 loop reads CAISAQGQPQHF. CDR3 bases: TGTGCCATCAGTGCCCAGGGTCAGCCCCAGCATTTT.

J is TRBJ1-1 and V is TRBV9; 10 bases line up with TRBD1. V lost 0 bases and J lost 4; bases outside the gene matches: 3. The CDR3 totals 15 residues. Germline values: CDR1 SGDLS, CDR2 YYNGEE. This chain's CDR3 is CASSVGRTGGTEAFF. The CDR3 DNA reads TGTGCCAGCAGCGTAGGCAGGACAGGGGGCACTGAAGCTTTCTTT.

The gene calls are TRBV10-1 and TRBJ2-7; D not resolved. This CDR3 has 13 residues. From germline, CDR1 is WNHNN and CDR2 SYGVQD (reference sequence). Trimming removed 2 bases from V and 3 bases from J, with 8 bases in between. This chain's CDR3 is CASSESRNYEQYF. DNA for the CDR3: TGCGCCAGCAGTGAGAGCAGGAACTACGAGCAGTACTTC.

The chain uses TRBV18 and TRBJ1-4; tentatively, D is TRBD1 (5 bases). The CDR3 runs 18 residues. V was pared by 1 base and J by 8 bases, with 23 bases between. Germline assignment: CDR1 KGHSH and CDR2 LQKENI. CDR3: CASSPQPGTGGLYEKLFF. The CDR3 bases are TGTGCCAGCTCACCACAACCCGGGACGGGGGGACTTTACGAAAAACTGTTTTTT.

On this clone: One end of the junction is discordant with germline, which a read error may explain. In DNA, the CDR3 is TGTGCCAGCAGTTCGACTAGCGGGAGTTCCTACGAGCATTACTTC. It translates to CASSSTSGSSYEHYF. The rearrangement joins TRBV2 to TRBJ2-7, with TRBD2 matching over 12 bases. CDR1 SNHLY and CDR2 FYNNEI come from the germline V gene. The CDR3 totals 15 residues. Supplemented by reference TRBV2 and TRBJ2-7, the full variable domain reads EPEVTQTPSHQVTQMGQEVILRCVPISNHLYFYWYRQILGQKVEFLVSFYNNEISEKSEIFDDQFSVERPDGSNFTLKIRSTKLEDSAMYFCASSSTSGSSYEHYFGPGTRLTVT.